The 14 T cell receptor beta chains below were found in one sample sequenced in a study of blood T cell repertoires in COVID-19. Sequencing was performed with immunoSEQ multiplex PCR; in TCRdb, only in-frame clones are kept and a portion is missing. Among 110,000 or so clones listed, about 86% were seen once. Sample: peripheral blood. Receptor source: a man between 65 and 85 years old who had recovered from COVID-19.

This clone occurred once. The chain is built from TRBV11-2 and TRBJ2-7; TRBD1 matches at 7 bases. V lost 4 bases, J lost 4 bases, and 10 bases stayed unmatched. This CDR3 region has 15 residues. CDR1 is SGHAT and CDR2 is FQNNGV in the germline V gene. The DNA for the CDR3 is TGTGCCAGCAGCTGGGAGACAGGGTCGGAGTACGAGCAGTACTTC. Its translation: CASSWETGSEYEQYF.

V is TRBV5-1 and J is TRBJ2-2; 7 nucleotides agree with TRBD2. Germline loops: CDR1 SGHRS, CDR2 YFSETQ. This CDR3 comprises 16 residues. V lost 5 bases to trimming and J lost 0 bases; unmatched junction nucleotides: 7. The CDR3 DNA follows: TGCGCCAGCAGTCGAGCGGGGCAAGCGAACACCGGGGAGCTGTTTTTT. Its translation is CASSRAGQANTGELFF.

This clone was seen a single time. The gene calls are TRBV2 and TRBJ1-4; weak D call: TRBD1 (5 bases). V gave up 4 bases and J gave up 7 bases, with 16 bases separating them. This CDR3 region has 15 residues. CDR1 is SNHLY, CDR2 FYNNEI, per germline. CDR3 residues: CASSGDSSASEKLFF. The CDR3 DNA reads TGTGCCAGCAGTGGGGACTCGTCGGCTAGTGAAAAACTGTTTTTT.

The J gene is TRBJ2-7, the V gene TRBV5-4; 11 bases are a match to TRBD1. The CDR3 loop spans 14 amino acids. Looked up from germline, CDR1 is SGHNT and CDR2 is YYREEE (reference sequence). Germline trimming cut 4 bases from V and 2 bases from J; bases unmatched to any gene: 2. The CDR3 reads CASSPDRGPYEQYF. Here the CDR3 DNA reads TGTGCCAGCAGCCCGGACAGGGGGCCCTACGAGCAGTACTTC.

The chain links TRBV5-1 to TRBJ2-7, with D perhaps TRBD1 (6 bases). V lost 5 bases and J 7 bases, leaving 16 bases between the germline ends. This CDR3 is 13 amino acids long. In germline, CDR1 is SGHRS, CDR2 YFSETQ. CDR3 in amino acids: CASRLPQGGEQYF. The CDR3 DNA sequence: TGCGCCAGCAGACTACCACAGGGCGGAGAGCAGTACTTC.

This chain links TRBV28 with TRBJ1-6; D remains ambiguous. CDR3 length: 15 residues. The germline V gene encodes CDR1 MDHEN and CDR2 SYDVKM. V was pared by 6 bases and J by 5 bases, with 14 bases between. CDR3 in amino acids: CASSFLARNNSPLHF. CDR3 nucleotides: TGTGCCAGCAGCTTTTTGGCCAGGAATAATTCACCCCTCCACTTT.

The rearrangement links TRBV4-2 to TRBJ2-1; 8 bases line up with TRBD2. The CDR3 length is 16 residues. Germline CDR1 reads LGHNA; CDR2 reads YNFKEQ. V shed 0 bases and J 9 bases; nucleotides not matched to a gene: 10. The CDR3 spells CASSQDNPGGPTEQFF. The CDR3 DNA reads TGTGCCAGCAGCCAAGATAACCCGGGAGGGCCAACTGAGCAGTTCTTC.

This clone occurred a few times. V is TRBV24-1 and J is TRBJ2-2; 7 bases line up with TRBD1. CDR1 is KGHDR and CDR2 is SFDVKD in the germline V gene. V shed 1 base and J 6 bases; nucleotides not matched to a gene: 10. The CDR3 loop spans 17 amino acids. In DNA form, the CDR3 reads TGTGCCACCAGTGATTTCAGGGCAGGGGGTACAGCCGGGGAGCTGTTTTTT. Translated: CATSDFRAGGTAGELFF.

This chain uses TRBV5-4 with TRBJ2-1, with TRBD2 matching 7 bases. The CDR3 consists of 15 residues. CDR1 SGHNT and CDR2 YYREEE come from the germline V gene (reference sequence). V shed 7 bases, J shed 5 bases, and the junction held 12 bases outside the gene matches. In nucleotides, the CDR3 is TGTGCCAGCCGTTCGGGGAGGGCCATTGACAATGAGCAGTTCTTC. Translated, it gives CASRSGRAIDNEQFF.

CDR3 in DNA: TGTGCCAGCTCACCACCTTCTCTTAACACTGAAGCTTTCTTT. Encoded protein: CASSPPSLNTEAFF. V is TRBV18 and J is TRBJ1-1; D unclear. Trimming stripped 0 bases from V and 2 bases from J, with 7 bases between. The CDR3 extends over 14 amino acids. Per germline, CDR1 KGHSH and CDR2 LQKENI.

The gene calls are TRBV5-3 and TRBJ1-5, with D unresolved. TRBV5-3 is labeled an ORF, and its function is uncertain. V lost 3 bases to trimming and J lost 3 bases, with 4 bases between them. The CDR3 spans 12 residues. The CDR3 region is CARSSHNQPQHF. CDR3 nucleotide sequence: TGTGCCAGAAGCTCCCACAATCAGCCCCAGCATTTT.

This chain links TRBV4-2 with TRBJ2-7; TRBD1 aligns across 9 bases. This CDR3 region has 13 residues. Germline V gene sequence: CDR1 LGHNA, CDR2 YNFKEQ. J was trimmed by 8 bases and V by 4 bases; bases with no gene match: 6. The CDR3 DNA follows: TGTGCCAGCAGCCTGGACAGGGGAAGTCAGCAGTACTTC. It specifies CASSLDRGSQQYF.

The V and J genes are TRBV27 and TRBJ1-5, with 10 bases aligning to TRBD1. The CDR3 has 15 residues. Germline-derived CDR1 and CDR2 are MNHEY and SMNVEV (reference sequence). V was pared by 9 bases and J by 5 bases, with 10 bases of the junction left unmatched. In DNA, the CDR3 is TGTGCCAGTGGGGGGGGACAGGGGCTGTATCAGCCCCAGCATTTT. Translation: CASGGGQGLYQPQHF.

CDR3 in amino acids: CASSQLQGAYGSNQPQHF. The CDR3 region has the DNA TGCGCCAGCAGCCAATTGCAGGGGGCTTATGGTAGCAATCAGCCCCAGCATTTT. This chain links TRBV4-1 with TRBJ1-5; 8 bases are shared with TRBD1. V was pared by 2 bases and J by 0 bases, with 9 bases of the junction left unmatched. Germline V gene lookup returns CDR1 MGHRA and CDR2 YSYEKL. CDR3 length equals 18 residues.